The text below deals with one T cell receptor (beta chain). Its antigen target is currently unknown. No much larger clone is present one base from it, and per-base qualities are unavailable. The data derive from a study of cytomegalovirus exposure and HLA in healthy donors (dated by TCRdb to the late 2010s). Study-level background: According to an earlier analysis of a few hundred of the donors, about 170 million T cells yielded some 110 million unique TCR beta sequences and less than 300 Gb of sequence data. An early release that covered about 600 HLA-typed donors contained approximately 290 gigabases of sequencing data and tens of millions of unique TCR sequences. Of the 300 to 450 genotyped donors, over 80% were placed in the genetic ancestry cluster associated with self-reported Caucasian donors. The study aimed to test whether cataloging public T cell receptors could reveal signatures of past pathogen exposure. The T cell repertoires of some 700 subjects were profiled by immunosequencing and related to cytomegalovirus serostatus. A separate validation cohort of some 130 different subjects was used in addition to the approximately 610-subject first cohort. The study combined high-throughput TCR immunosequencing, statistical association of individual TCRs with disease status, and machine learning to predict cytomegalovirus infection status. A later analysis re-examined previously published TCR beta repertoires from just over 650 donors and added high-resolution HLA genotyping to investigate patterns of TCR occurrence. Rather than using new phenotypic data, the later analysis identified candidate immune exposures from TCR beta sequences and from how often those sequences occurred across donors. In an earlier analysis of over 550 of the donors, high-throughput TCR beta sequencing was used to judge whether each TCR beta V gene segment behaved as functional or pseudogenic. Donor age, sex, ethnicity and CMV serostatus were collected together with the repertoire data. Genome-wide SNP genotypes for about 60% of the 666 donors were used in a later genetic analysis, which treated that subset as a discovery cohort. Every repertoire in the discovery cohort had been generated on one and the same sequencing platform. HLA typing covered class I and class II loci at four-digit resolution. Typing coverage varied by locus: roughly 620-630 donors for A, B, C, DRB1 and DQB1; more than 500 for DQA1; more than 600 for DPA1; 450 to 480 for DPB1. Five DR-DQ haplotypes were treated as single units for association and clustering because of strong linkage in the cohort. Among 398 genotyped donors of the cohort, an average of roughly 240,000 unique TCR beta nucleotide sequences were sequenced per donor, roughly 20% of them non-productive.

CDR1 and CDR2 (SGHNT, YENEEA) derive from the germline V gene. Ends trimmed: V by 3 bases, J by 6 bases; bases unmatched to a gene: 5. The CDR3 runs 15 amino acids, cysteine and phenylalanine included. The entry retains the CDR3 DNA only, 45 bases that are in frame from base 1. The full study reports these points: A cluster of highly shared sequence variants was judged likely to represent a technical artifact of the sequencing pipeline. The study listed approximately 150 TCR beta chains as associated with cytomegalovirus. In a later analysis, HLA-associated TCR beta chains showed more clonal expansion and lower generation probabilities than non-associated chains that were equally common. It was suggested by the authors that the approach could potentially be generalized to other disease states and immunological phenotypes. An association between a missense DCLRE1C variant and V-gene and J-gene trimming of TCR beta chains was found in a later genetic analysis and replicated in an independent cohort. Roughly uniform sequencing depth across donors was assumed in presence/absence analyses, although this assumption may not hold. A few of the identified cytomegalovirus-associated TCR beta chains were confirmed in vitro to be specific for cytomegalovirus antigens. In both the original and validation cohorts, the classifier was reported to diagnose cytomegalovirus status with high specificity and sensitivity. According to a later genetic analysis, donors in an Asian-associated ancestry cluster had fewer N-insertions in productive TCRs than the approximately 670-donor mean. Because HLA typing was unavailable for some donors at each locus, only the typed subset was used in association tests. A later analysis found that TCR association rates varied across HLA loci, with DRB1 alleles showing the most associated TCRs and HLA-C alleles the fewest. Correlated functional status among segregating V segments might be attributable to linkage disequilibrium, but an unknown experimental factor could not be ruled out. Most TCR sequences were seen in very few donors, while some public TCRs were found in many individuals. Strong co-occurrence of HLA alleles, especially DR and DQ, made assigning TCR associations to individual alleles difficult. Some IMGT-functional V segments, including TRBV6-2 and TRBV6-3, could not be told apart with the 87-base-pair reads, so those segments were excluded. For the cohort, immune exposure information was limited to CMV serostatus. A later analysis associated some 17,000 TCR beta sequences with specific HLA alleles at a false discovery rate of 0.05. The earlier analysis of some 540 of the donors excluded fewer than 20 rarely observed V segments, including chromosome 9 orphons, because counts were too low. In a later analysis, most CMV-associated TCR beta chains were found to appear HLA-restricted, with HLA associations seemingly driven largely by CMV exposure. In an earlier analysis of 587 of the donors, most TCR beta V segments appeared in productive rearrangements about 90% or about 30% of the time, broadly matching IMGT annotations. This cohort had only TCR beta chains sequenced, and the lack of alpha or paired-chain data limited which features could be detected. According to a later analysis, parvovirus B19, influenza, CMV and Epstein-Barr virus appeared linked to several top co-occurrence clusters. A further reported finding was that TCR beta sequences accurately predicted the HLA-A and HLA-B alleles for most subjects in the first cohort.

To prepare the library, the immunoSEQ multiplex PCR assay was applied. For the multiplex PCR, a mixture combining 60 forward primers for TCR Vbeta segments and 13 reverse primers for TCR Jbeta segments was used. The CDR3 region of rearranged TCR beta genes was amplified from genomic DNA by a multiplex PCR assay. Amplified TCR beta libraries were sequenced as 87-base-pair reads on the Illumina HiSeq System. The paper's processing steps were these. A later analysis counted about 80 million unique TCR beta chains across the 650 to 700 repertoires, and roughly 10 million of these chains were shared by at least two donors. Raw reads were error-corrected and collapsed into unique sequences with a nearest-neighbor algorithm that merged closely related sequences to remove PCR and sequencing errors. Alignment of CDR3 sequences to IMGT reference sequences was used to assign V, D and J gene segments. For a sequence to be retained, a match of at least six nucleotides was required to both a V gene segment and a J gene segment. A rearrangement counted as productive if the CDR3 had no stop codons and remained in frame with V and J, and every other rearrangement counted as non-productive. Following IMGT convention, CDR3 was defined as the stretch from the second conserved V-encoded cysteine up to the conserved J-encoded phenylalanine. The earlier analysis of approximately 590 of the donors excluded any sequence lacking an unambiguous match to a single V gene segment. An earlier analysis of under 750 of the donors called V segments functional above 56.7% productive rearrangements and segregating when the between-donor standard deviation exceeded 5%. A statistical classification framework was built for diagnosing cytomegalovirus status from the catalog of TCR beta chain sequences. In a later analysis, V and J genes were assigned by comparing TCR nucleotide sequences against IMGT/GENE-DB human TR gene sequences. The TCRdist pipeline was used in a later analysis to assign CDR3 sequences and most-parsimonious VDJ recombination scenarios. In a later analysis, every TCR beta chain was defined by the combination of its CDR3 amino acid sequence and its V-gene family, and reads without a unique V-gene family were dropped. As a way to deal with suspected cross-contamination and a sequencing artifact, a later analysis dropped approximately 590 nucleotide sequences that were highly shared and had low generation probability. In a later analysis, a clonal expansion index was calculated for each public chain from normalized within-repertoire ranks of inferred template counts. In a later analysis, generation probabilities were computed with a VDJ recombination model fitted to out-of-frame rearrangements, and the resulting probabilities were checked against IGoR. In a later analysis, TCR-TCR, TCR-HLA and TCR-CMV co-occurrence was scored with hypergeometric tests, and a repertoire-size bias correction was applied to TCR pairs. False discovery rates were estimated in a later analysis by permuting HLA or CMV assignments 20 times. In a later analysis, co-occurring TCRs were grouped using DBSCAN, with TCRdist sequence similarity added in when clustering inside HLA-allele-positive subsets. Repertoires with fewer than 30,000 or more than 120,000 public chains were left out of co-occurrence clustering, as were five repertoires with anomalous nucleotide sharing. TCRdb's version of the immuneACCESS table is confined to in-frame rearrangements and falls short of the full clone set. An unresolved V gene accounts for under half of the shortfall where checked; the remainder is of unknown origin. V, J and clone size were drawn from that table, and D and trimming were deduced from the DNA. The sample records roughly 130,000 clones, more than 80% of which are singletons. 2.5% to 3% of the sample is in the top ten clones.

The cohort comprised some 700 healthy bone marrow donors. At the time of sampling, all cohort members were nominally healthy, though unrecorded immune exposures were likely present. The donor was CMV seronegative and was included in the group of a few hundred seronegative cohort members. Each donor provided a peripheral blood sample, and peripheral blood mononuclear cells were used for TCR beta sequencing. The Qiagen DNeasy Blood Extraction Kit was used to extract genomic DNA from the blood cell samples. This sequence uses TRBV11-3 and TRBJ1-4; the central 9 bases match TRBD1. This clonotype was sampled from a man aged 25-45 years in good health and CMV-seronegative. Source material: PBMCs. CDR3 loop: CASSFYRGRDEKLFF. The sequence in DNA is TGTGCCAGCAGCTTCTACAGGGGGCGGGATGAAAAACTGTTTTTT. The CDR3 plus the reference TRBV11-3 and TRBJ1-4 genes for the other parts give the full variable domain: EAGVVQSPRYKIIEKKQPVAFWCNPISGHNTLYWYLQNLGQGPELLIRYENEEAVDDSQLPKDRFSAERLKGVDSTLKIQPAELGDSAVYLCASSFYRGRDEKLFFGSGTQLSVL.